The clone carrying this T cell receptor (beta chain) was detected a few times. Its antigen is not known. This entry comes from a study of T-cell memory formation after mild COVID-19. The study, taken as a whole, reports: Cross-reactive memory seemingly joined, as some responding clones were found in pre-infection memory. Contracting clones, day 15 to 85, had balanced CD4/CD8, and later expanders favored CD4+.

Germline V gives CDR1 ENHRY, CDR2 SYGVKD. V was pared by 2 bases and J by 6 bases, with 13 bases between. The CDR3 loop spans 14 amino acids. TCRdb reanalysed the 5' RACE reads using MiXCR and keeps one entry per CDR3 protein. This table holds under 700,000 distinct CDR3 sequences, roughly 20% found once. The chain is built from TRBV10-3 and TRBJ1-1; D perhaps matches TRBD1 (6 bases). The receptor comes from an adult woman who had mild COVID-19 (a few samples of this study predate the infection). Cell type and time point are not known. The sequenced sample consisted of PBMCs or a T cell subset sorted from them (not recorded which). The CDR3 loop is CAISEGTPGAEAFF. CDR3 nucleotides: TGTGCCATCAGTGAGGGGACACCCGGAGCTGAAGCTTTCTTT.